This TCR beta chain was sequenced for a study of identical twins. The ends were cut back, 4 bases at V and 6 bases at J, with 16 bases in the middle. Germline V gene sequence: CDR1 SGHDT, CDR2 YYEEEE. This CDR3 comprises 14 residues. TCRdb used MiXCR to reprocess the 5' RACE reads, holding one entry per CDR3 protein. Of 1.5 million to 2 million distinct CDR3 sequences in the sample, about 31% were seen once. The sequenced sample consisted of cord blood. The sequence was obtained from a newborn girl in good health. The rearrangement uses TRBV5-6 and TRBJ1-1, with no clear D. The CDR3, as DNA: TGTGCCAGCAGCCCAAACCTTGATCGGGCTGAAGCTTTCTTT. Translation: CASSPNLDRAEAFF.